This passage covers 29 T cell receptor beta chains from one sample sequenced in a study of graft-versus-host responses after intestinal transplantation (dated by TCRdb to about 2021). The library was prepared using the immunoSEQ multiplex PCR assay. TCRdb took this table from immuneACCESS and kept in-frame rearrangements with V and J called. Such tables lack part of the clones; where checked against another copy, unresolved V genes explain under half of the gap, and the rest is unexplained. In all, the sample holds 5,500 to 7,000 clones, and approximately 31% of those were seen once. The top ten hold under 35% of the sample. The time point label, as the study defines it: cells obtained before transplantation from donor or recipient. In mixed lymphocyte reactions, 200,000 CFSE-labeled pre-transplant responders were plated with 200,000 irradiated violet-dye-labeled stimulators and cultured for about 6 days.

This material consisted of alloreactive CD8+ T cells from a mixed lymphocyte reaction culture, taken before intestinal transplant. The sample's cell subset or site label, in plain terms: CFSE-low proliferating T cells sorted from roughly six-day pre-transplant mixed lymphocyte reaction (GvH or HvG direction). The receptors shown here come from a human patient who received an intestinal transplant.

The chain couples TRBV7-9 to TRBJ2-5; D unresolved. The CDR3 is 11 residues long. V dropped 5 bases and J dropped 3 bases, with 4 bases sitting between them. The germline gives CDR1 SEHNR, CDR2 FQNEAQ (reference sequence). The CDR3 nucleotides are TGTGCCAGCAGCGTCAAAGAGACCCAGTACTTC. This gives the protein CASSVKETQYF.

The J gene is TRBJ2-5, the V gene TRBV28; a weak D match, TRBD2 (7 bases). Trimming pared 6 bases from V and 5 bases from J, leaving 16 bases between. CDR1 MDHEN and CDR2 SYDVKM come from the germline V gene. The CDR3 contains 14 residues. The CDR3 here is CASSPRGGVETQYF. CDR3 in DNA: TGTGCCAGCAGCCCCAGGGGAGGGGTCGAGACCCAGTACTTC.

The chain couples TRBV6-5 to TRBJ2-7; D remains unclear. V was shortened by 5 bases and J by 1 base, with 12 bases between the two germline ends. Germline V CDR1 and CDR2: MNHEY, SVGAGI. The CDR3 spans 14 residues. CDR3 loop: CASSENRISYEQYF. DNA of the CDR3: TGTGCCAGCAGTGAAAACAGAATATCCTACGAGCAGTACTTC.

The J gene is TRBJ2-3, the V gene TRBV4-1; 11 bases line up with TRBD2. Losses at the gene ends were 0 bases for V and 4 bases for J; bases not matched to a gene: 3. This CDR3 is 16 amino acids long. Germline loops: CDR1 MGHRA, CDR2 YSYEKL. CDR3 DNA sequence: TGCGCCAGCAGCCAAGACCTACTAGCGGGGGCAGATACGCAGTATTTT. Protein: CASSQDLLAGADTQYF.

The J gene is TRBJ2-7, the V gene TRBV11-1, with 10 bases fitting TRBD1. The V gene's germline CDR1 is SGHAT and CDR2 FQDESV (reference sequence). V trimming: 5 bases; J trimming: 1 base; junction bases outside the gene matches: 5. The length of the CDR3 is 15 residues. CDR3 residues: CASSLRDRGSYEQYF. CDR3 nucleotides: TGTGCCAGCAGCCTTCGGGACAGGGGATCCTACGAGCAGTACTTC. Full variable domain (remainder filled in from reference TRBV11-1 and TRBJ2-7): EAEVAQSPRYKITEKSQAVAFWCDPISGHATLYWYRQILGQGPELLVQFQDESVVDDSQLPKDRFSAERLKGVDSTLKIQPAELGDSAMYLCASSLRDRGSYEQYFGPGTRLTVT.

This clone was detected only a few times. The V and J genes are TRBV27 and TRBJ2-7; D unclear. Trimming removed 1 base at V and 7 bases at J, with 14 bases between. The CDR3 loop spans 14 amino acids. In germline, CDR1 is MNHEY, CDR2 SMNVEV (reference sequence). The CDR3 loop reads CASSLLNSLGEQYF. The CDR3 region has the DNA TGTGCCAGCAGTTTATTAAACTCCCTCGGGGAGCAGTACTTC.

This chain connects TRBV21-1 to TRBJ1-1; TRBD1 is the table's D call and was not checked against the DNA. TRBV21-1 is noted as a pseudogene. The CDR3 runs to 13 residues. CDR3 protein: CASRDRDNTEAFF. CDR3 nucleotides: TGTGCCAGCAGGGACAGGGACAACACTGAAGCTTTCTTT.

V and J are TRBV7-2 and TRBJ2-7; 13 bases map to TRBD2. The CDR3 totals 15 residues. After removal of 3 bases from V and 4 bases from J, the junction contained 3 bases not matched to a gene. Germline V gene lookup returns CDR1 SGHTA and CDR2 FQGNSA. CDR3 in DNA: TGTGCCAGCAGCTTTACTAGCGGGAGGGGGTACGAGCAGTACTTC. It translates to CASSFTSGRGYEQYF.

This clone was recorded a few times. The chain carries TRBV7-9 and TRBJ2-1, with D unclear. V was trimmed by 3 bases and J by 8 bases, leaving 14 bases between them. CDR3 length equals 14 residues. Germline V lookup: CDR1 SEHNR, CDR2 FQNEAQ (reference sequence). The CDR3 bases are TGTGCCAGCAGCTTTAATCTTCCGTTCCATGAGCAGTTCTTC. This encodes CASSFNLPFHEQFF. Drawing the rest from reference TRBV7-9 and TRBJ2-1, the complete variable domain is DTGVSQNPRHKITKRGQNVTFRCDPISEHNRLYWYRQTLGQGPEFLTYFQNEAQLEKSRLLSDRFSAERPKGSFSTLEIQRTEQGDSAMYLCASSFNLPFHEQFFGPGTRLTVL.

This sequence joins TRBV28 and TRBJ1-5, with TRBD1 matching over 8 bases. The CDR3 has 14 residues. Trimming cost V 3 bases and J 5 bases; bases outside gene matches: 3. The germline gives CDR1 MDHEN, CDR2 SYDVKM. The CDR3, as DNA: TGTGCCAGCAGTTTTTCAGGGGGCGATCAGCCCCAGCATTTT. Its translation: CASSFSGGDQPQHF.

This clone was found a few times. This rearrangement joins TRBV6-1 to TRBJ2-3; 9 bases are shared with TRBD2. CDR3 length: 15 residues. The V gene's germline CDR1 is MNHNS and CDR2 SASEGT. J lost 6 bases, V lost 4 bases, and 8 bases had no gene match. This chain's CDR3 is CASSVLAGLIDTQYF. CDR3 nucleotides: TGTGCCAGCAGTGTTCTAGCGGGGTTAATTGATACGCAGTATTTT.

V gene TRBV2 combines with J gene TRBJ2-5; 10 bases line up with TRBD2. The CDR3 length is 13 residues. The germline gives CDR1 SNHLY, CDR2 FYNNEI. V lost 6 bases, J lost 5 bases, and 3 bases stayed unmatched. CDR3 in DNA: TGTGCCAGCAGCGGACTAGCGGTTGAGACCCAGTACTTC. Translated, it gives CASSGLAVETQYF.

The rearrangement uses TRBV11-2 and TRBJ2-7; D not certain. The CDR3 sequence is 15 residues long. The germline CDR1 and CDR2 sequences are SGHAT and FQNNGV. V was clipped by 1 base and J by 0 bases, with 10 bases between them. This CDR3 is CASSLVYISSYEQYF. The CDR3 coding sequence is TGTGCCAGCAGCTTAGTTTATATTAGCTCCTACGAGCAGTACTTC. Combining the CDR3 with reference TRBV11-2 and TRBJ2-7 gives the whole variable domain EAGVAQSPRYKIIEKRQSVAFWCNPISGHATLYWYQQILGQGPKLLIQFQNNGVVDDSQLPKDRFSAERLKGVDSTLKIQPAKLEDSAVYLCASSLVYISSYEQYFGPGTRLTVT.

This clone came up once. V usage is TRBV28 and J usage is TRBJ2-2; 9 bases line up with TRBD2. The CDR3 is 14 amino acids. With V trimmed by 10 bases and J by 1 base, 4 bases remained unmatched. Germline V lookup: CDR1 MDHEN, CDR2 SYDVKM. DNA of the CDR3: TGTGCCACCCGGACTAGCGAGAACACCGGGGAGCTGTTTTTT. Translating gives CATRTSENTGELFF.

This clone is classed as medium-sized. The chain is built from TRBV7-3 and TRBJ2-3; D not resolved. Trimming took off 5 bases at V and 2 bases at J, with 8 bases between the two ends. The length of the CDR3 is 13 residues. Germline-derived CDR1 and CDR2 are SGHTA and FQGTGA. In DNA, the CDR3 is TGTGCCAGCAGCCCCCCCTCCACAGATACGCAGTATTTT. Translated: CASSPPSTDTQYF.

The genes are TRBV2 and TRBJ2-5; 11 bases are a match to TRBD2. The CDR3 has 16 amino acids. The junction had 10 bases not matched to a gene; V was cut back by 5 bases and J by 5 bases. Germline V gene sequence: CDR1 SNHLY, CDR2 FYNNEI. CDR3 DNA sequence: TGTGCCAGCAGTCTCGGTCTAGCGGGAGGCGGGGAGACCCAGTACTTC. Translated, it gives CASSLGLAGGGETQYF. Drawing the rest from reference TRBV2 and TRBJ2-5, the complete variable domain is EPEVTQTPSHQVTQMGQEVILRCVPISNHLYFYWYRQILGQKVEFLVSFYNNEISEKSEIFDDQFSVERPDGSNFTLKIRSTKLEDSAMYFCASSLGLAGGGETQYFGPGTRLLVL.

The chain employs TRBV19 and TRBJ1-5; D is ambiguous. Trimming removed 2 bases from V and 0 bases from J, with 5 bases in between. From germline, CDR1 is LNHDA and CDR2 SQIVND (reference sequence). This CDR3 has 14 residues. This CDR3 is CASSITGSNQPQHF. In DNA, the CDR3 is TGTGCCAGTAGTATAACGGGTAGCAATCAGCCCCAGCATTTT.

This clone is medium-sized by share. The V gene is TRBV7-9, the J gene TRBJ2-1; TRBD2 agrees at 9 bases. V lost 5 bases, J lost 9 bases, and 23 bases stayed unmatched. Germline CDR1 reads SEHNR; CDR2 reads FQNEAQ (reference sequence). This CDR3 region has 19 residues. This chain's CDR3 is CASSPPYAVAGVVYGEQFF. The CDR3 DNA sequence: TGTGCCAGCAGCCCACCCTACGCGGTAGCGGGGGTGGTCTACGGTGAGCAGTTCTTC.

CDR3 protein: CASSFWQGAFEQYF. CDR3 coding DNA: TGTGCCAGCAGTTTCTGGCAGGGGGCTTTCGAGCAGTACTTC. The chain carries TRBV27 and TRBJ2-7, with 8 bases aligning to TRBD1. Germline V lookup: CDR1 MNHEY, CDR2 SMNVEV (reference sequence). Trimming at V came to 3 bases and at J to 6 bases, leaving 7 bases not matched to a gene. The CDR3 covers 14 residues.

This clone is a singleton in its sample. This sequence joins TRBV27 and TRBJ1-5, with TRBD1 matching 8 bases. V was clipped by 3 bases and J by 4 bases; unmatched bases: 2. The CDR3 covers 14 residues. The V gene's germline CDR1 is MNHEY and CDR2 SMNVEV (reference sequence). The CDR3 DNA reads as TGTGCCAGCAGTTTGACAGGGGCTAATCAGCCCCAGCATTTT. This gives the protein CASSLTGANQPQHF.

The DNA of the CDR3 is TGTGCCAGCAGCCTCCGGACTAGCGGGAGCTACGAGCAGTACTTC. Protein product: CASSLRTSGSYEQYF. V and J are TRBV7-9 and TRBJ2-7, with 13 bases fitting TRBD2. The CDR3 is 15 amino acids. The J segment lost 3 bases and the V segment lost 5 bases, leaving 4 bases of the junction unmatched. Germline V lookup: CDR1 SEHNR, CDR2 FQNEAQ (reference sequence).

The table lists this clone with a few counts. V usage is TRBV6-5 and J usage is TRBJ2-3; 10 positions match TRBD2. CDR3 size: 15 residues. Trimming at V came to 8 bases and at J to 0 bases, leaving 5 bases not matched to a gene. Germline CDR1 is MNHEY and CDR2 is SVGAGI. The CDR3 DNA sequence: TGTGCCAGCCGGCTAGCGGGGGCAAGCACAGATACGCAGTATTTT. This encodes CASRLAGASTDTQYF.

The chain carries TRBV4-1 and TRBJ2-3, with TRBD2 matching over 11 bases. Germline V gene lookup returns CDR1 MGHRA and CDR2 YSYEKL. The CDR3 is made up of 16 amino acids. Germline trimming cut 5 bases from V and 4 bases from J; bases unmatched to any gene: 8. The CDR3 spells CASSVGTSGTSDTQYF. The CDR3 DNA sequence: TGCGCCAGCAGCGTAGGGACTAGCGGAACCTCAGATACGCAGTATTTT.

This chain joins TRBV10-3 and TRBJ1-1; 7 positions match TRBD1. J was trimmed by 1 base and V by 3 bases; bases with no gene match: 5. Germline CDR1 ENHRY, CDR2 SYGVKD. The CDR3 consists of 15 residues. The chain's CDR3 is CAISDHRDRNTEAFF. DNA for the CDR3: TGTGCCATCAGTGACCACCGGGACAGGAACACTGAAGCTTTCTTT.

This clone is labeled medium-sized. V usage is TRBV9 and J usage is TRBJ2-5, with D perhaps TRBD1 (7 bases). The germline V gene has CDR1 SGDLS and CDR2 YYNGEE. V lost 4 bases, J lost 4 bases, and 17 bases lay in between. The CDR3 has 15 residues. The CDR3 coding sequence is TGTGCCAGCAGCCCCGCTGACAGGGAGGTAGAGACCCAGTACTTC. It translates to CASSPADREVETQYF.

This clone has just a few counts. This rearrangement joins TRBV28 to TRBJ2-1, with D tentatively TRBD1 (5 bases). This CDR3 comprises 16 residues. CDR1 and CDR2 from the germline V gene are MDHEN and SYDVKM. Between the trimmed V and J ends, which lost 2 bases and 0 bases, there was a span of 11 bases. CDR3 sequence: CASSLRQGSSYNEQFF. CDR3 DNA: TGTGCCAGCAGTTTACGGCAGGGTAGCTCCTACAATGAGCAGTTCTTC.

This clone was seen a few times. The chain uses TRBV5-1 and TRBJ2-7, with TRBD2 identical over 9 bases. With 0 bases clipped from V and 6 bases from J, the junction kept 7 bases outside the gene matches. CDR1 and CDR2 (germline): SGHRS, YFSETQ. The CDR3 totals 15 residues. CDR3 residues: CASSLVSLAGIEQYF. CDR3 sequence (DNA): TGCGCCAGCAGCTTGGTCTCGCTAGCGGGAATCGAGCAGTACTTC.

This clone was picked up a small number of times. The chain combines TRBV19 with TRBJ1-5; D unresolved. This CDR3 has 15 residues. Germline CDR1 reads LNHDA; CDR2 reads SQIVND (reference sequence). Trimming took off 1 base at V and 0 bases at J, with 7 bases between the two ends. CDR3 protein: CASSIASGSNQPQHF. DNA for the CDR3: TGTGCCAGTAGTATAGCGAGCGGTAGCAATCAGCCCCAGCATTTT.

This chain connects TRBV7-3 to TRBJ2-1; a weak D match, TRBD2 (6 bases). Germline CDR1 and CDR2: SGHTA and FQGTGA. CDR3 length: 16 amino acids. V was shortened by 4 bases and J by 9 bases, with 22 bases between the two germline ends. The CDR3 protein is CASSSLAGMLSGEQFF. DNA for the CDR3: TGTGCCAGCAGCTCACTCGCGGGAATGTTGAGCGGTGAGCAGTTCTTC.